This passage covers 10 T cell receptor beta chains from one sample sequenced in a study of CD8+CD57+ T cells in acquired aplastic anemia. The TCR beta profiling, which covered VDJ combination and CDR3 sequence, was carried out using genomic DNA as the template. A single record per CDR3 protein comes from TCRdb applying MiXCR to the reads. The data contain more than 150,000 distinct CDR3 sequences, about half of them singletons. Source material: sorted CD4+, CD8+, or CD8+CD57+ T cells (not recorded which) from PBMCs. Receptors originate from a human donor in good health.

V gene TRBV2 combines with J gene TRBJ1-2; D not resolved. CDR1 is SNHLY, CDR2 FYNNEI, per germline. The V and J ends lost 4 bases and 4 bases respectively, with 13 bases between them. This CDR3 contains 14 residues. In DNA form, the CDR3 reads TGTGCCAGCAGTGGTCTAGCGGGAGGCTATGGCTACACCTTC. It yields the protein CASSGLAGGYGYTF.

Ten or more counts support this clonotype. In nucleotides, the CDR3 is TGTGCCAGCAGCTTAGTAAGGACCCCAGATAGCACAGATACGCAGTATTTT. Residues: CASSLVRTPDSTDTQYF. The gene calls are TRBV7-9 and TRBJ2-3; no clear D. CDR3 length: 17 amino acids. Trimming stripped 1 base from V and 0 bases from J, with 14 bases between. Germline V gene data show CDR1 as SEHNR and CDR2 as FQNEAQ (reference sequence).

Turning to this clonotype: Since a much larger clone is just one base distant, this may be a read error. The chain employs TRBV6-1 and TRBJ1-3; D perhaps matches TRBD1 (6 bases). V lost 3 bases, J lost 8 bases, and 11 bases lay in between. The germline CDR1 and CDR2 sequences are MNHNS and SASEGT. CDR3 size: 13 residues. CDR3 amino acids: CASSDRGGDTIYF. The CDR3, as DNA: TGTGCCAGCAGTGACAGGGGCGGAGACACCATATATTTT.

Ten or more counts support this clonotype. This chain uses TRBV24-1 with TRBJ2-3; no firm D call. V lost 3 bases and J 4 bases, leaving 7 bases between the germline ends. The CDR3 runs 13 residues. Germline values: CDR1 KGHDR, CDR2 SFDVKD. DNA of the CDR3: TGTGCCACCAGTGATGATTTCCCAGATACGCAGTATTTT. Amino acid sequence: CATSDDFPDTQYF.

At least ten counts were recorded for this clonotype. The chain employs TRBV4-3 and TRBJ2-1, with 10 positions matching TRBD2. This CDR3 has 18 residues. J lost 2 bases, V lost 0 bases, and 7 bases had no gene match. Germline CDR1 is LGHNA and CDR2 is YSLEER. The CDR3 DNA sequence: TGCGCCAGCAGCCAAGATCCTAGCGGGAGCCGGGCCTACAATGAGCAGTTCTTC. Protein sequence: CASSQDPSGSRAYNEQFF.

This rearrangement joins TRBV10-1 to TRBJ2-1; 7 nucleotides align to TRBD2. The CDR3 runs to 13 residues. Germline values: CDR1 WNHNN, CDR2 SYGVQD (reference sequence). The V and J ends lost 8 bases and 9 bases, in that order; junction bases with no gene match: 10. The CDR3 sequence: CASRGGRAREQFF. The CDR3 DNA reads TGCGCCAGCCGAGGAGGGAGGGCCCGTGAGCAGTTCTTC.

Comments on this clonotype: This may come from a read error, since a much larger clone is one base off. It is likely a read error, because the conserved phenylalanine at the end of the CDR3 is missing. The chain has TRBV5-1 and TRBJ2-1; 7 bases line up with TRBD1. Germline CDR1 is SGHRS and CDR2 is YFSETQ. The V gene end was trimmed by 4 bases and the J gene end by 0 bases; junction bases not matched to a gene: 4. The CDR3 spans 15 residues. CDR3 amino acids: CASSPGDSSYNEQFS. Here the CDR3 DNA reads TGCGCCAGCAGCCCAGGGGACAGCTCCTACAATGAGCAGTTCTCC.

This clonotype was seen repeatedly, ten times or more. The V call is TRBV19, the J call TRBJ2-6, with D possibly being TRBD2 (6 bases). Germline V CDR1 and CDR2: LNHDA, SQIVND (reference sequence). CDR3 length: 15 amino acids. Trimming cost V 7 bases and J 2 bases, with 12 bases left between them. CDR3 amino acids: CASTPPGAGANVLTF. Here the CDR3 DNA reads TGTGCCAGTACCCCCCCGGGGGCTGGGGCCAACGTCCTGACTTTC.

This clonotype was recorded once. This chain links TRBV18 with TRBJ2-5; D is tentatively TRBD1 or TRBD2 (5 bases each). This CDR3 contains 15 residues. The V gene's germline CDR1 is KGHSH and CDR2 LQKENI. V lost 3 bases and J lost 5, with 16 bases in between. CDR3 amino acids: CASSPTLEAGETQYF. Here the CDR3 DNA reads TGTGCCAGCTCACCTACGTTGGAGGCAGGGGAGACCCAGTACTTC.

This clonotype was seen repeatedly, ten times or more. The chain combines TRBV7-2 with TRBJ1-1, with 7 bases lining up with TRBD1. The CDR3 has 15 amino acids. V lost 4 bases and J lost 4; bases outside the gene matches: 9. Looked up from germline, CDR1 is SGHTA and CDR2 is FQGNSA. Written as DNA, the CDR3 is TGTGCCAGCAGCTCAGACAGGGCGAAGTTCACTGAAGCTTTCTTT. Amino acids: CASSSDRAKFTEAFF.